The rows below give T cell receptor beta chains drawn from one sample of a study of neurological immune-mediated disorders. A single record per CDR3 protein comes from TCRdb applying MiXCR to the 5' RACE reads. The sample includes around 130,000 distinct CDR3 sequences, roughly 3.1% seen only once; the top ten take around 1.4%. Sequenced material: PBMCs. The receptors shown here come from a woman aged 25 to 39 with multiple sclerosis. Both conserved end residues are part of each CDR3. A D gene is named only where the DNA matches it firmly. Each size is once, few, many, or a class for an expanded clone.

>.|TRBV6-2/TRBV6-3|TRBJ2-3|many
TGTGCCAGCGGCTACGGCGAGTTAGGCACAGATACGCAGTATTTT
CASGYGELGTDTQYF
>.|TRBV5-1|TRBJ1-2|many
TGCGCCAGCAGCTTGGGTGCTAACTATGGCTACACCTTC
CASSLGANYGYTF
>TRBD2|TRBV15|TRBJ2-1|many
TGTGCCACCAGCCCGGCACTAGCGGACTACAATGAGCAGTTCTTC
CATSPALADYNEQFF
>.|TRBV7-2|TRBJ2-7|many
TGTGCCAGCAGCTTAGTCTCGGACGGAGGCGAGCAGTACTTC
CASSLVSDGGEQYF
>.|TRBV20-1|TRBJ1-1|many
TGCAGTGCTAGGGCCCGGTTGAACACTGAAGCTTTCTTT
CSARARLNTEAFF
>.|TRBV25-1|TRBJ2-3|many
TGTGCCAGCAGTGAGATAGGGATCACAGATACGCAGTATTTT
CASSEIGITDTQYF
>TRBD1|TRBV20-1|TRBJ1-1|many
TGCAGTGCCTGGACAGGAACGAACACTGAAGCTTTCTTT
CSAWTGTNTEAFF
>.|TRBV5-4|TRBJ2-7|many
TGTGCCAGCAGCTTAGGGGCGGCCGACGAGCAGTACTTC
CASSLGAADEQYF
>.|TRBV14|TRBJ2-5|many
TGTGCCAGCAGCCAAGATCGACAGACCCAGTACTTC
CASSQDRQTQYF
>.|TRBV6-6|TRBJ2-7|many
TGTGCCAGCAGTTACCAAGTTCAGGAGGGACGCTACGAGCAGTACTTC
CASSYQVQEGRYEQYF